The 18 T cell receptor beta chains listed next were all sequenced from one sample in a study of cytomegalovirus exposure and HLA in healthy donors. PCR was performed using 60 Vbeta and 13 Jbeta primers. Measured with immunoSEQ multiplex PCR; TCRdb has only the in-frame clones, and not every one. The sample yields 200,000 or so clones, approximately 83% seen once. Sample: PBMCs. These receptors all stem from a boy aged 2 to 10 in good health and CMV-seronegative.

The chain joins TRBV6-1 to TRBJ2-3, with 8 bases lining up with TRBD2. The CDR3 contains 14 residues. V was clipped by 6 bases and J by 2 bases; unmatched bases: 4. Germline CDR1 is MNHNS and CDR2 is SASEGT. The DNA of the CDR3 is TGTGCCAGCAGCCGGGGGGGGATCACAGATACGCAGTATTTT. Translating it yields CASSRGGITDTQYF.

This chain joins TRBV6-1 and TRBJ2-7, with a weak D call TRBD1 (6 bases). CDR3 size: 12 residues. The germline V gene encodes CDR1 MNHNS and CDR2 SASEGT. The V gene lost 10 bases and the J gene lost 0 bases, with 10 bases spanning the gap. CDR3: CAIRDTSYEQYF. CDR3 nucleotides: TGTGCCATCCGGGACACCTCCTACGAGCAGTACTTC.

The chain carries TRBV7-9 and TRBJ2-3; the match to TRBD2 covers 8 bases. The germline gives CDR1 SEHNR, CDR2 FQNEAQ (reference sequence). J lost 2 bases, V lost 4 bases, and 11 bases had no gene match. The CDR3 sequence is 17 residues long. CDR3 protein: CASSSGGLATFTDTQYF. The CDR3 DNA reads as TGTGCCAGCAGCTCGGGGGGGCTAGCGACTTTCACAGATACGCAGTATTTT.

The CDR3 DNA follows: TGCGCCAGCAGCCCCACCGGGACTCTAAACACTGAAGCTTTCTTT. Residues: CASSPTGTLNTEAFF. The J gene is TRBJ1-1, the V gene TRBV5-1; D may be TRBD1 (5 bases). The V end lost 4 bases, the J end lost 2 bases, and 15 bases lay between the germline ends. CDR1 and CDR2 (germline): SGHRS, YFSETQ. The CDR3 is 15 residues long. The variable domain in full, completed from reference TRBV5-1 and TRBJ1-1, reads KAGVTQTPRYLIKTRGQQVTLSCSPISGHRSVSWYQQTPGQGLQFLFEYFSETQRNKGNFPGRFSGRQFSNSRSEMNVSTLELGDSALYLCASSPTGTLNTEAFFGQGTRLTVV.

For this clone: Relative to the germline gene, one junction end is altered; a read error may explain this. The chain couples TRBV7-7 to TRBJ2-5; TRBD2 agrees at 9 bases. Germline CDR1 is SSHAT and CDR2 is FNYEAQ (reference sequence). The CDR3 covers 13 residues. CDR3 in amino acids: CASSFAGGETQYF. The CDR3 DNA follows: TGTGCTAGCAGCTTCGCGGGAGGGGAGACCCAGTACTTC.

The J gene is TRBJ2-3, the V gene TRBV7-6; weak D call: TRBD2 (5 bases). This CDR3 comprises 13 residues. The germline V gene has CDR1 SGHVS and CDR2 FNYEAQ. Deletions cut 5 bases from V and 8 bases from J, with 14 bases between. In DNA form, the CDR3 reads TGTGCCAGCAGCCTTAGGTCTGAGGGTACGCAGTATTTT. Amino acid sequence: CASSLRSEGTQYF. Drawing the rest from reference TRBV7-6 and TRBJ2-3, the complete variable domain is GAGVSQSPRYKVTKRGQDVALRCDPISGHVSLYWYRQALGQGPEFLTYFNYEAQQDKSGLPNDRFSAERPEGSISTLTIQRTEQRDSAMYRCASSLRSEGTQYFGPGTRLTVL.

The rearrangement links TRBV25-1 to TRBJ2-1; 8 nucleotides align to TRBD2. V shed 2 bases and J 8 bases; nucleotides not matched to a gene: 11. Germline assignment: CDR1 MGHDK and CDR2 SYGVNS. The CDR3 is 16 residues long. The CDR3 sequence: CASSEKSRLALDEQFF. The CDR3 bases are TGTGCCAGCAGTGAAAAGTCCAGACTAGCGCTGGATGAGCAGTTCTTC.

This clone occurred a few times. This sequence joins TRBV30 and TRBJ1-1, with D unclear. Germline loops: CDR1 GTSNPN, CDR2 SVGIG (reference sequence). Trimming cost V 2 bases and J 6 bases, with 10 bases left between them. The CDR3 consists of 12 residues. This CDR3 reads CAWSSSRAEAFF. In DNA, the CDR3 is TGTGCCTGGAGTTCATCGAGGGCTGAAGCTTTCTTT.

About this clone itself: A junction end diverges from the germline sequence, so it may reflect a read error. The chain carries TRBV7-7 and TRBJ2-3; 7 bases agree with TRBD2. The length of the CDR3 is 15 residues. Per the germline V gene, CDR1 is SSHAT and CDR2 is FNYEAQ (reference sequence). CDR3 in DNA: TGTGCTAGCAGCATTAGCGGGTTTAACACAGATACGCAGTATTTT. It yields the protein CASSISGFNTDTQYF.

The V and J genes are TRBV10-3 and TRBJ1-2, with 7 positions matching TRBD1. The CDR3 totals 14 residues. V was clipped by 3 bases and J by 7 bases; unmatched bases: 8. The germline V gene encodes CDR1 ENHRY and CDR2 SYGVKD. CDR3 DNA sequence: TGTGCCATCAGTGACGAGGGGGCGATATTTGGCTACACCTTC. It translates to CAISDEGAIFGYTF.

Turning to this clone: Germline is not matched at one junction end, which may reflect a read error. The gene calls are TRBV7-9 and TRBJ1-2; maybe TRBD1 (6 bases). The CDR3 has 13 amino acids. Per germline, CDR1 SEHNR and CDR2 FQNEAQ (reference sequence). The CDR3 here is CSSSQQYRVGYTF. DNA of the CDR3: TGTTCCAGCAGCCAACAATACAGGGTTGGCTACACCTTC.

This clone was recorded a few times. The chain has TRBV5-6 and TRBJ2-2; D remains ambiguous. The CDR3 totals 13 residues. Trimming removed 4 bases from V and 5 bases from J, with 9 bases in between. Germline-derived CDR1 and CDR2 are SGHDT and YYEEEE. The CDR3 nucleotides are TGTGCCAGCAGCCTACGTCCTACCGGGGAGCTGTTTTTT. Its translation is CASSLRPTGELFF.

The genes are TRBV9 and TRBJ2-3; 8 nucleotides align to TRBD2. The V gene end was trimmed by 3 bases and the J gene end by 2 bases; junction bases not matched to a gene: 5. The CDR3 sequence is 15 residues long. Germline V gene lookup returns CDR1 SGDLS and CDR2 YYNGEE. In DNA, the CDR3 is TGTGCCAGCAGCGAATCGGGAGGGGTCACAGATACGCAGTATTTT. Amino acid sequence: CASSESGGVTDTQYF. The whole variable domain, remainder taken from reference TRBV9 and TRBJ2-3, is DSGVTQTPKHLITATGQRVTLRCSPRSGDLSVYWYQQSLDQGLQFLIQYYNGEERAKGNILERFSAQQFPDLHSELNLSSLELGDSALYFCASSESGGVTDTQYFGPGTRLTVL.

Only a few counts were recorded for this clone. Compared with germline, one end of the junction differs, possibly owing to a read error. The J gene is TRBJ1-1, the V gene TRBV7-7; unclear D gene. There are 13 residues in the CDR3. Germline V gene data show CDR1 as SSHAT and CDR2 as FNYEAQ (reference sequence). CDR3 sequence (DNA): TGTGCTAGCAGCGGGGAGATGAACACTGAAGCTTTCTTT. This translates into CASSGEMNTEAFF.

This rearrangement joins TRBV9 to TRBJ2-1; 7 bases line up with TRBD2. From germline, CDR1 is SGDLS and CDR2 YYNGEE. The CDR3 spans 12 residues. Trimming took 0 bases from V and 15 from J; bases not matched to a gene: 6. CDR3 sequence reads: CASSVATGGRFF. The CDR3 DNA follows: TGTGCCAGCAGCGTAGCCACGGGAGGAAGGTTCTTC.

V gene TRBV11-3 combines with J gene TRBJ2-1; 7 bases match TRBD2. V was pared by 0 bases and J by 1 base, with 0 bases of the junction left unmatched. The CDR3 is made up of 15 amino acids. CDR1 is SGHNT and CDR2 is YENEEA in the germline V gene. This chain's CDR3 is CASSLEAGSYNEQFF. CDR3 DNA: TGTGCCAGCAGCTTAGAAGCGGGATCCTACAATGAGCAGTTCTTC.

The rearrangement links TRBV19 to TRBJ1-5; TRBD1 might be the D (5 bases). This CDR3 comprises 14 residues. Per germline, CDR1 LNHDA and CDR2 SQIVND (reference sequence). V lost 7 bases to trimming and J lost 3 bases, with 13 bases between them. The CDR3 region has the DNA TGTGCCAGTACCTGGGGGACTTCCAATCAGCCCCAGCATTTT. Protein sequence: CASTWGTSNQPQHF.

The chain couples TRBV11-3 to TRBJ2-1; 8 nucleotides agree with TRBD1. The V gene's germline CDR1 is SGHNT and CDR2 YENEEA. The length of the CDR3 is 16 residues. The V and J ends lost 1 base and 2 bases, in that order; junction bases with no gene match: 4. DNA for the CDR3: TGTGCCAGCAGCTTAGGGGGACAGGCCCCCTACAATGAGCAGTTCTTC. Translating gives CASSLGGQAPYNEQFF.